A selection of T cell receptor beta chains follows, all from one sample in a study of PD-L1 blockade in urothelial cancer. Sequencing was performed with immunoSEQ multiplex PCR; in TCRdb, only in-frame clones are kept and a portion is missing. This sample carries approximately 100,000 clones, roughly 90% of them seen once, and the ten largest clones take 0.97%. The sequencing here drew on PBMCs, taken around atezolizumab (anti-PD-L1) treatment. The receptor source for this set is a woman over 75 with urothelial cancer. CDR3s include the opening cysteine and the closing phenylalanine or tryptophan. Fields, in order: CDR3 DNA, CDR3 protein, V gene, clone size, D gene, CDR3 length, J gene. The D gene is left open where the match is weak. Some rows mark clone size as missing; the rest say once, few, many or name a class of expanded clone.

DNA: TGTGCCAGCAGCGTAAACAGGTTCTCCTACGAGCAGTACTTC
CDR3: CASSVNRFSYEQYF
V: TRBV9
size: NA
D: NA
length: 14
J: TRBJ2-7

DNA: TGTGCCAGCAGTGGTACCACCACAGGGGGTGAAGCTTTCTTT
CDR3: CASSGTTTGGEAFF
V: TRBV6-1
size: NA
D: TRBD1
length: 14
J: TRBJ1-1

DNA: TGCGCCAGCAGCAGATCCGGGACAGGGGTGGACAATGAGCAGTTCTTC
CDR3: CASSRSGTGVDNEQFF
V: TRBV5-1
size: NA
D: TRBD1
length: 16
J: TRBJ2-1

DNA: TGCAGTGCTCAGGACAGGGATGGCTACACCTTC
CDR3: CSAQDRDGYTF
V: TRBV20-1
size: few
D: TRBD1
length: 11
J: TRBJ1-2

DNA: TGTGCCAGCAGGCGAACAGGTAGCAATCAGCCCCAGCATTTT
CDR3: CASRRTGSNQPQHF
V: TRBV28
size: NA
D: NA
length: 14
J: TRBJ1-5

DNA: TGTGCCAGCACTCTTACCGGGGGTGAAGCTTTCTTT
CDR3: CASTLTGGEAFF
V: TRBV28
size: few
D: NA
length: 12
J: TRBJ1-1

DNA: TGTGCCAGCAGTCCCCTCGGGACTACCACCACCGGGGAGCTGTTTTTT
CDR3: CASSPLGTTTTGELFF
V: TRBV27
size: NA
D: TRBD2
length: 16
J: TRBJ2-2

DNA: TGTGCCAGCAGATCAGGGATGGGGAACACTGAAGCTTTCTTT
CDR3: CASRSGMGNTEAFF
V: TRBV6-1
size: NA
D: NA
length: 14
J: TRBJ1-1

DNA: TGTGCCAGCAGCGTAGGAGGGACAGGCAATGAGCAGTTCTTC
CDR3: CASSVGGTGNEQFF
V: TRBV9
size: NA
D: TRBD1
length: 14
J: TRBJ2-1

DNA: TGTGCCAGTAGTATAGATATCCGGGAGGGCCGGTATGAGCAGTTCTTC
CDR3: CASSIDIREGRYEQFF
V: TRBV19
size: NA
D: TRBD2
length: 16
J: TRBJ2-1

DNA: TGTGCCAGCAGTCCTCGACAGGGATGGTTGTACGAGCAGTACTTC
CDR3: CASSPRQGWLYEQYF
V: TRBV6-5
size: NA
D: TRBD1
length: 15
J: TRBJ2-7

DNA: TGTGCCAGCAGTGGCGGATCAGTGGTGGCAAGCACAGATACGCAGTATTTT
CDR3: CASSGGSVVASTDTQYF
V: TRBV6-1
size: NA
D: NA
length: 17
J: TRBJ2-3

DNA: TGTGCCAGCTCACCGGGGAGGACTGGGGGTCAGCCCCAGCATTTT
CDR3: CASSPGRTGGQPQHF
V: TRBV18
size: NA
D: NA
length: 15
J: TRBJ1-5

DNA: TGTGCCACCAGCAGAGAAATGCGAGCGGGCCGGTCGGAGCAGTACTTC
CDR3: CATSREMRAGRSEQYF
V: TRBV15
size: once
D: NA
length: 16
J: TRBJ2-7

DNA: TGTGCCAGCAGCTTACCGGGACTGCCGTCCGATAATGAGCAGTTCTTC
CDR3: CASSLPGLPSDNEQFF
V: TRBV7-6
size: NA
D: NA
length: 16
J: TRBJ2-1

DNA: TGCGCCAGCAGTCTCCAGGGGTGTCCCTACGAGCAGTACTTC
CDR3: CASSLQGCPYEQYF
V: TRBV23-1
size: NA
D: NA
length: 14
J: TRBJ2-7

DNA: TGTGCCAGCAGTGGGGTACAGCGGGAGGGTCTCGGGGAGCTGTTTTTT
CDR3: CASSGVQREGLGELFF
V: TRBV27
size: NA
D: TRBD2
length: 16
J: TRBJ2-2

DNA: TGTGCCAGCAGCGCACGGACTAGCGGGAGTTACGAGCAGTACTTC
CDR3: CASSARTSGSYEQYF
V: TRBV9
size: NA
D: TRBD2
length: 15
J: TRBJ2-7

DNA: TGTGCCAGCACCGGGACAGCTTACAATGAGCAGTTCTTC
CDR3: CASTGTAYNEQFF
V: TRBV13
size: NA
D: TRBD1
length: 13
J: TRBJ2-1

DNA: TGTGCCAGCAGCCCCGGGACTAGCGCAGATACGCAGTATTTT
CDR3: CASSPGTSADTQYF
V: TRBV7-9
size: NA
D: TRBD2
length: 14
J: TRBJ2-3

DNA: TGTGCCTCTACCCCAGGGGTGTATAGCAATCAGCCCCAGCATTTT
CDR3: CASTPGVYSNQPQHF
V: TRBV10-3
size: NA
D: NA
length: 15
J: TRBJ1-5

DNA: TGTGCCAGCAGCGTAGGGGCAGGAGGTCAGCCCCAGCATTTT
CDR3: CASSVGAGGQPQHF
V: TRBV9
size: NA
D: NA
length: 14
J: TRBJ1-5

DNA: TGTGCCAGCACCCGGGGGGTTTCTAACACTGAAGCTTTCTTT
CDR3: CASTRGVSNTEAFF
V: TRBV7-9
size: NA
D: NA
length: 14
J: TRBJ1-1

DNA: TGCGCCAGCAGTCGGACTAGCGGGAAAGGCGAGCAGTACTTC
CDR3: CASSRTSGKGEQYF
V: TRBV10-1
size: NA
D: TRBD2
length: 14
J: TRBJ2-7

DNA: TGTGCCAGCAGCAGACGGACAGGGGCAGACGGGGCCAACGTCCTGACTTTC
CDR3: CASSRRTGADGANVLTF
V: TRBV28
size: NA
D: TRBD1
length: 17
J: TRBJ2-6

DNA: TGTGCCAGCAGATTAAACAGGGGGCATGTCTCCGAGCAGTACTTC
CDR3: CASRLNRGHVSEQYF
V: TRBV27
size: NA
D: TRBD1
length: 15
J: TRBJ2-7

DNA: TGTGCCAGCAGCCCATATACCGGTGGAGTGTTCTTC
CDR3: CASSPYTGGVFF
V: TRBV7-9
size: NA
D: NA
length: 12
J: TRBJ2-1

DNA: TGTGCCAGCAGAGGGGACACCAACTATGGCTACACCTTC
CDR3: CASRGDTNYGYTF
V: TRBV6-1
size: NA
D: NA
length: 13
J: TRBJ1-2

DNA: TGTGCCAGCAGCTTAAGACTAGCCGATGAGCAGTTCTTC
CDR3: CASSLRLADEQFF
V: TRBV7-3
size: NA
D: TRBD2
length: 13
J: TRBJ2-1

DNA: TGTGCCAGCAACCCACTCCCGGGACTAGCGGAAAGCACAGATACGCAGTATTTT
CDR3: CASNPLPGLAESTDTQYF
V: TRBV28
size: few
D: TRBD2
length: 18
J: TRBJ2-3

DNA: TGCGCCAGCAGCCCTGAAGACGTAGCCTCCTACGAGCAGTACTTC
CDR3: CASSPEDVASYEQYF
V: TRBV4-1
size: NA
D: NA
length: 15
J: TRBJ2-7

DNA: TGTGCCAGCTCACGACTCGACAGCCTGGGCAGCAATCAGCCCCAGCATTTT
CDR3: CASSRLDSLGSNQPQHF
V: TRBV18
size: few
D: NA
length: 17
J: TRBJ1-5

DNA: TGTGCCAGCAGCGGACCGACATCGGCAGGGGGCTACACCTTC
CDR3: CASSGPTSAGGYTF
V: TRBV7-9
size: NA
D: NA
length: 14
J: TRBJ1-2

DNA: TGTGCCAGCAGTGTAGGGACAGGGTACCCCTACGAGCAGTACTTC
CDR3: CASSVGTGYPYEQYF
V: TRBV28
size: once
D: TRBD1
length: 15
J: TRBJ2-7

DNA: TGTGCCAGCAGCTTAGCTTGGGCGGGGTATGGCTACACCTTC
CDR3: CASSLAWAGYGYTF
V: TRBV7-2
size: NA
D: NA
length: 14
J: TRBJ1-2

DNA: TGTGCCAGCAGTAAGGGACAGGGGGAAAGCTACACCTTC
CDR3: CASSKGQGESYTF
V: TRBV27
size: NA
D: TRBD1
length: 13
J: TRBJ1-2

DNA: TGTGCCAGTAGTGGGGTGGTGTACGAGACAGGGGGTTACAATGAGCAGTTCTTC
CDR3: CASSGVVYETGGYNEQFF
V: TRBV19
size: NA
D: TRBD1
length: 18
J: TRBJ2-1

DNA: TGTGCCAGCAGCACAGCAGGGGCCCCTTCCTACGAGCAGTACTTC
CDR3: CASSTAGAPSYEQYF
V: TRBV5-6
size: NA
D: NA
length: 15
J: TRBJ2-7

DNA: TGTGCCAGCAGCCCTAACGGGGAGATCTATGAGCAGTTCTTC
CDR3: CASSPNGEIYEQFF
V: TRBV4-2
size: few
D: NA
length: 14
J: TRBJ2-1

DNA: TGTGCCAGCAGCGACCTTAGCTCTGGAAACACCATATATTTT
CDR3: CASSDLSSGNTIYF
V: TRBV9
size: NA
D: NA
length: 14
J: TRBJ1-3